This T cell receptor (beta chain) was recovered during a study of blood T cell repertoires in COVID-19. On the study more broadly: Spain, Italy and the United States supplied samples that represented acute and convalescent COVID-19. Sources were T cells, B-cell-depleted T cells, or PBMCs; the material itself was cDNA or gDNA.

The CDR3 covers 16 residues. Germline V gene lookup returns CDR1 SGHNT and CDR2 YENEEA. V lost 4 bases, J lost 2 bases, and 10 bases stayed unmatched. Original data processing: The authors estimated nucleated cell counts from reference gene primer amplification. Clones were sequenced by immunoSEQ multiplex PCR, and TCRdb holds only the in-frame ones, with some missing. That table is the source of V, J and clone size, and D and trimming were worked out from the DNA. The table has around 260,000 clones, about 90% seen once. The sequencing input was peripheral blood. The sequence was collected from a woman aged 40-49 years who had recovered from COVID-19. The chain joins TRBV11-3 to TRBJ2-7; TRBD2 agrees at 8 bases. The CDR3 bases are TGTGCCAGCAGCTCCAAAAGCGGGGGTCTCCCCTACGAGCAGTACTTC. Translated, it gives CASSSKSGGLPYEQYF. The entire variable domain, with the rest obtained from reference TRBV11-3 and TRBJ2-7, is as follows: EAGVVQSPRYKIIEKKQPVAFWCNPISGHNTLYWYLQNLGQGPELLIRYENEEAVDDSQLPKDRFSAERLKGVDSTLKIQPAELGDSAVYLCASSSKSGGLPYEQYFGPGTRLTVT.